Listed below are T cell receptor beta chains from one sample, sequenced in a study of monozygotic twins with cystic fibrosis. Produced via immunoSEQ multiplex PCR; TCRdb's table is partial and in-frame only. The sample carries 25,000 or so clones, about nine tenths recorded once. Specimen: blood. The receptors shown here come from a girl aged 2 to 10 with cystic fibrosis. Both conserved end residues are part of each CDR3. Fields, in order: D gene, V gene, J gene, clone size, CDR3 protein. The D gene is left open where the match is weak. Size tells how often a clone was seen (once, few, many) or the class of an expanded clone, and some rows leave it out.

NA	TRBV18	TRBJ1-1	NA	CASSPRQESEAFF
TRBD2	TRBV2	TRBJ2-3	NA	CASSRGLAGGLTDTQYF
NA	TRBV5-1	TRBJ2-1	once	CASSWDGSNEQFF
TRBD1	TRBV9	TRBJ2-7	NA	CASSATPQGIYEQYF
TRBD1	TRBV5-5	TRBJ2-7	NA	CASSLAYFRGSQYYEQYF
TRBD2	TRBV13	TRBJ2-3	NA	CASSLGSGGPMGSTDTQYF
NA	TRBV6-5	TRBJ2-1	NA	CASESTGRPYNEQFF
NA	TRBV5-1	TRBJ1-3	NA	CASSLGGAYGNTIYF
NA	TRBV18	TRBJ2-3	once	CASSPWDHTDTQYF
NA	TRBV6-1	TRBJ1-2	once	CASSESLGNYGYTF
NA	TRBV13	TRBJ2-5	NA	CASSLDGPQETQYF
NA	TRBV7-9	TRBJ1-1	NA	CASSLEVMNTEAFF
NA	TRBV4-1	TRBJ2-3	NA	CASSQEGQGGEDTQYF
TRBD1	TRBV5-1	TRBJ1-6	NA	CASTLTGGLDAPLHF
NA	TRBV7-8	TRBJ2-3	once	CASTEPKTGTTDTQYF
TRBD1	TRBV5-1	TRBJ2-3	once	CASSGQASTDTQYF
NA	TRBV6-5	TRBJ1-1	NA	CASSYSAGTEAFF
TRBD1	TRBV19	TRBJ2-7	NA	CASSGTGTYEQYF
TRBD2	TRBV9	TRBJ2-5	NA	CASSVATGRGVIQETQYF
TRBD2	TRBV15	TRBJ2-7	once	CATSRDTSGSYEQYF
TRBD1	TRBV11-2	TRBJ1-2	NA	CASSLGVSGTGAYGYTF
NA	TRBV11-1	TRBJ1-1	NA	CASSPRQMNTEAFF
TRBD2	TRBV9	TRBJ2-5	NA	CASSGAGTSGETQYF
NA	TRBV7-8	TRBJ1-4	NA	CASRKRGATNEKLFF
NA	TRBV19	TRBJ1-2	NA	CASNRGFSGYTF
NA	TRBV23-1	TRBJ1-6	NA	CARPYPRVKNSPLHF
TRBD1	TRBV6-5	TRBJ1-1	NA	CASSSGGANTEAFF
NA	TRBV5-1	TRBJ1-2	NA	CASSLAGGRSRANYGYTF
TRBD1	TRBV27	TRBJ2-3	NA	CASSSIFGTEEDTQYF
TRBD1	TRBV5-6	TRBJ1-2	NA	CASSRPPRGQNYGYTF
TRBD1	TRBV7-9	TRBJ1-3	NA	CASSRRGTASYSGNTIYF
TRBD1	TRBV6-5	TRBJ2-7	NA	CASSFDRGSYEQYF
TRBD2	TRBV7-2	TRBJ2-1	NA	CASSSTSGGWNEQFF
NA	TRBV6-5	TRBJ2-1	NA	CASSYSTEQFF
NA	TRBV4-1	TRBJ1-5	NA	CASSQERGTNQPQHF
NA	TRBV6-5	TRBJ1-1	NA	CASSKQGYTEAFF
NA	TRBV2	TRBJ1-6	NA	CASSVSVRANSPLHF
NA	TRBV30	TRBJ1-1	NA	CAWSGAGRGTEAFF
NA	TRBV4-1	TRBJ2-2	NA	CASSQDGDTGELFF
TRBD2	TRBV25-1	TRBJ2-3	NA	CASSESGGSPWDTQYF
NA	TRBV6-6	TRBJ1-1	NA	CASSYSNGDPRGAFF
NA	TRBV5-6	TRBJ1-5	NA	CAKPRNQPQHF
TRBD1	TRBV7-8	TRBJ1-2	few	CASSLAPGTAGYTF
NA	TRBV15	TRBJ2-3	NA	CATIAGGTDTQYF